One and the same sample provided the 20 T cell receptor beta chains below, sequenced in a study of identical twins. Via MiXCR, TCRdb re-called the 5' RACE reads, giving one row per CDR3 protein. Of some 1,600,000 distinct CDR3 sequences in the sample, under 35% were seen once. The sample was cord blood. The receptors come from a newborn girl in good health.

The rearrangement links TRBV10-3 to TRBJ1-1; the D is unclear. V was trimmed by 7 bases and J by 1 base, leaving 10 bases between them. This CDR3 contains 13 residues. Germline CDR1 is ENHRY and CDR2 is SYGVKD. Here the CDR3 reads CAINTAPNTEAFF. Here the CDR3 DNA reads TGTGCCATCAACACAGCGCCGAACACTGAAGCTTTCTTT.

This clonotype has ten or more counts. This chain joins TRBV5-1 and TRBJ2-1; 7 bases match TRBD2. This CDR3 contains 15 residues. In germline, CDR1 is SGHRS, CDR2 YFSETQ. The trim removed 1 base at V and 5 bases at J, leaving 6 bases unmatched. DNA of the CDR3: TGCGCCAGCAGCTTGCTGCGGGAGCAGAACAATGAGCAGTTCTTC. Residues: CASSLLREQNNEQFF.

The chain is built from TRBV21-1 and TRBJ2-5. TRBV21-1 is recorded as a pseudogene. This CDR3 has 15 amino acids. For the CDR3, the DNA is TGTGCCAGCAGCAAAGCCAGAAAGGACCAAGAGACCCAGTACTTC. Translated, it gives CASSKARKDQETQYF.

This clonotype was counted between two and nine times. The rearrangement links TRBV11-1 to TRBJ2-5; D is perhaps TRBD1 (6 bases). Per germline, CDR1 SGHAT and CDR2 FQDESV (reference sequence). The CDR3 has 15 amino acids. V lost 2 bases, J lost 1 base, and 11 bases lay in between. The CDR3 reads CASSLIKGVQETQYF. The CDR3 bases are TGTGCCAGCAGCTTAATTAAGGGGGTCCAAGAGACCCAGTACTTC. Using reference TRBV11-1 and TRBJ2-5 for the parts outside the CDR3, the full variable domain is EAEVAQSPRYKITEKSQAVAFWCDPISGHATLYWYRQILGQGPELLVQFQDESVVDDSQLPKDRFSAERLKGVDSTLKIQPAELGDSAMYLCASSLIKGVQETQYFGPGTRLLVL.

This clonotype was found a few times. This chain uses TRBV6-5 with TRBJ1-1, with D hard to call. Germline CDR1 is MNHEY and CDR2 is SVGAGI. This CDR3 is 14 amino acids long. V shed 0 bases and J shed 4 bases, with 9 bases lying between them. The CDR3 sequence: CASSYSGKGTEAFF. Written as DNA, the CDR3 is TGTGCCAGCAGTTACTCGGGGAAGGGCACTGAAGCTTTCTTT.

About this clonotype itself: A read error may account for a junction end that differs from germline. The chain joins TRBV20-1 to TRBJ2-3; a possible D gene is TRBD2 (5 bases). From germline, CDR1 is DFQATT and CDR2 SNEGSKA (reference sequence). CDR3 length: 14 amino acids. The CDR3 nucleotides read TGCAGTGCGAGAGAGGAGGCTGTCGCAGATACGCAGTATTTT. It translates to CSAREEAVADTQYF.

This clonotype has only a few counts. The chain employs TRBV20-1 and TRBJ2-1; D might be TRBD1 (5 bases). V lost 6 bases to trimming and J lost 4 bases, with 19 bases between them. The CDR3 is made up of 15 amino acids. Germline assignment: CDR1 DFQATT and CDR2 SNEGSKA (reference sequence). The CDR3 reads CSAQPLRVAYNEQFF. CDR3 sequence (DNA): TGCAGTGCCCAACCCCTCAGGGTTGCGTACAATGAGCAGTTCTTC.

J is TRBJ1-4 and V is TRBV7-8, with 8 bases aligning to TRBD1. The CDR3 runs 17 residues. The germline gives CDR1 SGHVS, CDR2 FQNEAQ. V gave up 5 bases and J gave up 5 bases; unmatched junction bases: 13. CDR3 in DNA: TGTGCCAGCAGCGCCCCGGGACAGGTTGCCATAAATGAAAAACTGTTTTTT. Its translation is CASSAPGQVAINEKLFF.

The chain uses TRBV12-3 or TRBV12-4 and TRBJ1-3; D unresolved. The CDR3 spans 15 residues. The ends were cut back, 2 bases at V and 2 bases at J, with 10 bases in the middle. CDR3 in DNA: TGTGCCAGCAGTTTAAAGCCGCCCGCTGGAAACACCATATATTTT. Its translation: CASSLKPPAGNTIYF.

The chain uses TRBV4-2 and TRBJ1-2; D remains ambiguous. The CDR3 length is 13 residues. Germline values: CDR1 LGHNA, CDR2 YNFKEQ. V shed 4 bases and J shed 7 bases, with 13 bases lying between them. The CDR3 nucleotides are TGTGCCAGCAGCCGAGATCGAACGACTGGCTACACCTTC. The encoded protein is CASSRDRTTGYTF.

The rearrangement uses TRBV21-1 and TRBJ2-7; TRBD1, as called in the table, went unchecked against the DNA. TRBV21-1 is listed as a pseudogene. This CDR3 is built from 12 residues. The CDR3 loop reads CASPRGGYEQYF. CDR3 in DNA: TGTGCCAGCCCCAGGGGGGGGTACGAGCAGTACTTC.

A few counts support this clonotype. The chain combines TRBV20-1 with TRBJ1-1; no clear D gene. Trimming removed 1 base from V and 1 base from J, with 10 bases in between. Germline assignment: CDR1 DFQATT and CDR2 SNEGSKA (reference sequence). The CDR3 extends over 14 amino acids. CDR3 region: CSARVPGKNTEAFF. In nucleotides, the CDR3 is TGCAGTGCTAGAGTCCCGGGAAAGAACACTGAAGCTTTCTTT.

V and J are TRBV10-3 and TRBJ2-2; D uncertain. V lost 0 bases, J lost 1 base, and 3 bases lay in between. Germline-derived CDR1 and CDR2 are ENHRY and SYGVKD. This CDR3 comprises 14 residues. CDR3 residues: CAISESENTGELFF. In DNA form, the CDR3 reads TGTGCCATCAGTGAGTCAGAGAACACCGGGGAGCTGTTTTTT.

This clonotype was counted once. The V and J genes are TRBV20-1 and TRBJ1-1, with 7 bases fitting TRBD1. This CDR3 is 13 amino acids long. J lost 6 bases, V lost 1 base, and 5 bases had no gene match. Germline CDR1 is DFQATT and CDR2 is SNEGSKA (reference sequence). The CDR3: CSARADRVAEAFF. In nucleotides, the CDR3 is TGCAGTGCTAGAGCAGACAGGGTGGCTGAAGCTTTCTTT.

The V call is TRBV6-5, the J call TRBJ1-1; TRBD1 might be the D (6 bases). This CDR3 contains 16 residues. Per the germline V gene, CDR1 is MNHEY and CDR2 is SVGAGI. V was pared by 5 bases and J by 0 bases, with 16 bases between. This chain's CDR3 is CASSLLQGLMNTEAFF. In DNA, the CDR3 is TGTGCCAGCAGTCTACTACAGGGTCTCATGAACACTGAAGCTTTCTTT.

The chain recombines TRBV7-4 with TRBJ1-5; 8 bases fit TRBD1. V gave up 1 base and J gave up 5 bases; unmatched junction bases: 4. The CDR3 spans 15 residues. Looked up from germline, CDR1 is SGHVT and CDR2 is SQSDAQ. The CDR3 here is CASSLEAGGDQPQHF. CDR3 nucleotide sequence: TGTGCCAGCAGCTTAGAGGCAGGGGGCGATCAGCCCCAGCATTTT.

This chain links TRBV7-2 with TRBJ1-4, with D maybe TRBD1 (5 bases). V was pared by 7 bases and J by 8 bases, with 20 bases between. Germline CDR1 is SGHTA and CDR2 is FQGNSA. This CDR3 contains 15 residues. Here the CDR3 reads CASTQRAGTGEKLFF. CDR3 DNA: TGTGCCAGCACCCAGCGGGCCGGGACGGGAGAAAAACTGTTTTTT.

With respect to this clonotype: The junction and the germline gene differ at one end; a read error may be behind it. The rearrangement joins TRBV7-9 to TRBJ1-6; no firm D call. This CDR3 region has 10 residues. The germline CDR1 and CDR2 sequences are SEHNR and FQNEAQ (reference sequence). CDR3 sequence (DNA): TGTGCCGGCCAGAATTCACCCCCCCACTTT. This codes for CAGQNSPPHF.

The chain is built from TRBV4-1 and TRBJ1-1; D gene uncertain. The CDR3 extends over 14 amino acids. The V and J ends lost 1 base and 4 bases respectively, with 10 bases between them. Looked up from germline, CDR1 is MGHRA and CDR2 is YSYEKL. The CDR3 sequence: CASSQASLATEAFF. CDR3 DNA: TGCGCCAGCAGCCAAGCCTCGCTGGCCACTGAAGCTTTCTTT.

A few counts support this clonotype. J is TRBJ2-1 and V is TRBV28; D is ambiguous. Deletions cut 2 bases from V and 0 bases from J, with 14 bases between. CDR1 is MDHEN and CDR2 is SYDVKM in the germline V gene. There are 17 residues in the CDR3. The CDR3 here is CASSLRKRPSSYNEQFF. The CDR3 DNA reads TGTGCCAGCAGTTTACGAAAGAGGCCCAGCTCCTACAATGAGCAGTTCTTC.